The 14 T cell receptor beta chains in this list originate from one sample, sequenced in a study of blood T cell repertoires in COVID-19. Some clones are missing from TCRdb's copy, which holds only in-frame ones; the method was immunoSEQ multiplex PCR. The sample lists about 50,000 clones; more than 75% were seen once. Specimen: peripheral blood. These receptors all come from an elderly woman with COVID-19, enrolled during active disease.

This clone was found once. CDR3 in amino acids: CASSMTISHGYTF. CDR3 DNA sequence: TGTGCCAGTAGTATGACAATTTCCCATGGCTACACCTTC. The chain links TRBV19 to TRBJ1-2; D call uncertain. The V gene's germline CDR1 is LNHDA and CDR2 SQIVND (reference sequence). Trimming removed 3 bases from V and 6 bases from J, with 11 bases in between. This CDR3 contains 13 residues.

The V gene is TRBV4-1, the J gene TRBJ2-1; a possible D gene is TRBD1 (6 bases). Germline V lookup: CDR1 MGHRA, CDR2 YSYEKL. This CDR3 has 15 residues. V was pared by 4 bases and J by 0 bases, with 10 bases between. This CDR3 reads CASSPLGGSYNEQFF. CDR3 nucleotides: TGCGCCAGCAGCCCCCTAGGGGGCTCCTACAATGAGCAGTTCTTC.

This clone was observed a single time. The V and J genes are TRBV7-9 and TRBJ1-1; possible D gene TRBD1, 6 bases. The length of the CDR3 is 15 residues. Germline CDR1 is SEHNR and CDR2 is FQNEAQ (reference sequence). V was cut by 3 bases and J by 5 bases, with 16 bases left in between. CDR3 sequence reads: CASSLGGGGDTEAFF. The CDR3 DNA follows: TGTGCCAGCAGCTTGGGAGGGGGTGGTGATACTGAAGCTTTCTTT.

CDR3 sequence reads: CASRGGPATNEKLFF. As DNA, the CDR3 is TGTGCCAGCAGAGGCGGGCCCGCAACTAATGAAAAACTGTTTTTT. V usage is TRBV27 and J usage is TRBJ1-4; no clear D. V was trimmed by 6 bases and J by 0 bases, leaving 11 bases between them. The CDR3 covers 15 residues. Germline assignment: CDR1 MNHEY and CDR2 SMNVEV (reference sequence).

This clone was seen a handful of times. V gene TRBV7-2 combines with J gene TRBJ1-4; unclear D gene. The CDR3 totals 13 residues. CDR1 SGHTA and CDR2 FQGNSA come from the germline V gene. V shed 3 bases and J shed 8 bases, with 10 bases lying between them. The DNA of the CDR3 is TGTGCCAGCAGCTTTCAAACCGGGGAAAAACTGTTTTTT. Translated, it gives CASSFQTGEKLFF. Together with reference TRBV7-2 and TRBJ1-4, the CDR3 gives the full variable domain: GAGVSQSPSNKVTEKGKDVELRCDPISGHTALYWYRQSLGQGLEFLIYFQGNSAPDKSGLPSDRFSAERTGGSVSTLTIQRTQQEDSAVYLCASSFQTGEKLFFGSGTQLSVL.

This chain uses TRBV10-1 with TRBJ1-5; 10 nucleotides align to TRBD1. Germline V gene data show CDR1 as WNHNN and CDR2 as SYGVQD (reference sequence). The CDR3 sequence is 15 residues long. The junction had 6 bases not matched to a gene; V was cut back by 5 bases and J by 5 bases. CDR3 bases: TGCGCCAGCAGTCCGTGGACAGGGGGACATCAGCCCCAGCATTTT. Encoded protein: CASSPWTGGHQPQHF.

The V call is TRBV5-6, the J call TRBJ1-2; 7 positions agree with TRBD1. This CDR3 spans 15 amino acids. V was clipped by 5 bases and J by 4 bases; unmatched bases: 11. Germline V CDR1 and CDR2: SGHDT, YYEEEE. CDR3 in amino acids: CASRPTGTTSYGYTF. CDR3 DNA sequence: TGTGCCAGCAGGCCGACAGGGACAACCTCCTATGGCTACACCTTC.

The V and J genes are TRBV5-1 and TRBJ2-1; D is perhaps TRBD1 (6 bases). The CDR3 is 15 residues long. Trimming left V 0 bases short and J 2 bases short, with 9 bases between. Germline CDR1 reads SGHRS; CDR2 reads YFSETQ. The chain's CDR3 is CASSLGGPTYNEQFF. For the CDR3, the DNA is TGCGCCAGCAGCTTGGGGGGGCCCACCTACAATGAGCAGTTCTTC.

This CDR3 is CASSPTEQGRETQYF. The CDR3, as DNA: TGTGCCAGCTCACCAACCGAGCAGGGCCGGGAGACCCAGTACTTC. The genes are TRBV18 and TRBJ2-5; possible D gene TRBD1, 5 bases. CDR3 size: 15 residues. Deletions cut 2 bases from V and 5 bases from J, with 15 bases between. Looked up from germline, CDR1 is KGHSH and CDR2 is LQKENI. Full variable domain (remainder filled in from reference TRBV18 and TRBJ2-5): NAGVMQNPRHLVRRRGQEARLRCSPMKGHSHVYWYRQLPEEGLKFMVYLQKENIIDESGMPKERFSAEFPKEGPSILRIQQVVRGDSAAYFCASSPTEQGRETQYFGPGTRLLVL.

The rearrangement links TRBV19 to TRBJ1-2; no definite D call. The CDR3 is 13 amino acids. Germline V gene data show CDR1 as LNHDA and CDR2 as SQIVND (reference sequence). Trimming left V 5 bases short and J 8 bases short, with 15 bases between. The CDR3 DNA reads as TGTGCCAGTAGTTCTCACGAGTCGGGAGGCTACACCTTC. It codes for CASSSHESGGYTF.

The CDR3 protein is CASSQRQGILYEQYF. The CDR3 DNA reads as TGTGCCAGCAGCCAACGACAGGGCATACTCTACGAGCAGTACTTC. The rearrangement links TRBV7-2 to TRBJ2-7; 7 bases line up with TRBD1. Germline V gene sequence: CDR1 SGHTA, CDR2 FQGNSA. V dropped 5 bases and J dropped 3; count of bases not matched to a gene: 10. This CDR3 comprises 15 residues.

The chain combines TRBV25-1 with TRBJ1-4, with 8 bases that match TRBD1. This CDR3 is 14 amino acids long. With 6 bases clipped from V and 8 bases from J, the junction kept 8 bases outside the gene matches. The germline V gene has CDR1 MGHDK and CDR2 SYGVNS. CDR3 coding DNA: TGTGCCAGCAGGTCGACAGGGGAGGGAGAAAAACTGTTTTTT. This gives the protein CASRSTGEGEKLFF.

The genes are TRBV6-5 and TRBJ1-4, with a tentative D call TRBD1 (5 bases). CDR1 MNHEY and CDR2 SVGAGI come from the germline V gene. This CDR3 has 14 amino acids. Trimming cost V 8 bases and J 8 bases, with 18 bases left between them. The CDR3 loop reads CASSIQGLGEKLFF. CDR3 sequence (DNA): TGTGCCAGCTCAATCCAGGGTCTAGGCGAAAAACTGTTTTTT.

This clone was observed a single time. This chain links TRBV24-1 with TRBJ1-1, with a possible D match to TRBD1 (6 bases). Trimming cost V 5 bases and J 1 base, with 25 bases left between them. The CDR3 consists of 19 residues. From germline, CDR1 is KGHDR and CDR2 SFDVKD. The CDR3 region has the DNA TGTGCCACCAGTGTCCCGGGGGGTACAGGGATCGAGGGGAACACTGAAGCTTTCTTT. The encoded protein is CATSVPGGTGIEGNTEAFF.